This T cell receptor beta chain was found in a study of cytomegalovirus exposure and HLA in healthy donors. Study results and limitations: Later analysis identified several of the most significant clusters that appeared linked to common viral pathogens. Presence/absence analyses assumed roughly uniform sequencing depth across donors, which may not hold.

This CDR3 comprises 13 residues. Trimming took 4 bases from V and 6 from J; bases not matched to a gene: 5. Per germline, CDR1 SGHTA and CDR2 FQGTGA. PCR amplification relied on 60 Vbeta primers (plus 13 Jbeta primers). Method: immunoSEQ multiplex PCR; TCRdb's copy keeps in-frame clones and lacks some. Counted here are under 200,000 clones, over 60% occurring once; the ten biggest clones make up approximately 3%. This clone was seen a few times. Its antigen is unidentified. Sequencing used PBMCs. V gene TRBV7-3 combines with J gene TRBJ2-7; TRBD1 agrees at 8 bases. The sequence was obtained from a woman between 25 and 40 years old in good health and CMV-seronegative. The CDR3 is CASSSGQGGEQYF. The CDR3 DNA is TGTGCCAGCAGCTCCGGACAGGGCGGCGAGCAGTACTTC.